The T cell receptor (beta chain) described here comes from a study of cytomegalovirus exposure and HLA in healthy donors. CDR1 LGHNA and CDR2 YSLEER come from the germline V gene. The V and J ends lost 1 base and 2 bases respectively, with 9 bases between them. This CDR3 spans 15 amino acids. This clone was observed a few times. Its antigen is currently unknown. The study's findings and limits: Among donors in an Asian-associated ancestry cluster, a later analysis reportedly found fewer N-insertions than the approximately 700-donor mean. In most subjects, TCR beta sequences reportedly gave accurate predictions of HLA-A and HLA-B alleles. CMV serostatus alone was available as immune exposure information.

PCR was performed using 60 Vbeta and 13 Jbeta primers. The protocol was immunoSEQ multiplex PCR, while the TCRdb copy is restricted to in-frame clones and leaves out a portion. This sample carries 100,000 to 150,000 clones, more than 15% of them seen once, and the ten largest clones take less than 3.5%. V gene TRBV4-3 combines with J gene TRBJ2-1; D is perhaps TRBD1 (6 bases). The TCR comes from a female donor in good health and CMV-seropositive. Source material: PBMCs. CDR3 nucleotides: TGCGCCAGCAGCCAAGCCAGGGGCGCCTACAATGAGCAGTTCTTC. This gives the protein CASSQARGAYNEQFF.